This passage covers 20 T cell receptor beta chains from one sample sequenced in a study of blood T cell repertoires in COVID-19. Some clones are missing from TCRdb's copy, which holds only in-frame ones; the method was immunoSEQ multiplex PCR. The sample lists about 200,000 clones; 80% to 90% were seen once. What was sequenced was peripheral blood. The receptor source for this set is a man aged 50 or older with acute or convalescent COVID-19.

The J gene is TRBJ2-5, the V gene TRBV2; D is possibly TRBD1 (5 bases). Germline CDR1 SNHLY, CDR2 FYNNEI. The CDR3 runs 14 residues. Trimming left V 6 bases short and J 5 bases short, with 16 bases between. The CDR3 nucleotides read TGTGCCAGCAGCTTAAGGGGCGCTACGGAGACCCAGTACTTC. Its protein is CASSLRGATETQYF.

The J gene is TRBJ1-1, the V gene TRBV5-4, with TRBD1 as a possible D gene (6 bases). The CDR3 totals 14 residues. From germline, CDR1 is SGHNT and CDR2 YYREEE (reference sequence). V lost 2 bases to trimming and J lost 1 base, with 9 bases between them. The CDR3 nucleotides are TGTGCCAGCAGCTTACTAGGGGGGAACACTGAAGCTTTCTTT. This gives the protein CASSLLGGNTEAFF. Full variable domain (outside the CDR3, taken from reference TRBV5-4 and TRBJ1-1): ETGVTQSPTHLIKTRGQQVTLRCSSQSGHNTVSWYQQALGQGPQFIFQYYREEENGRGNFPPRFSGLQFPNYSSELNVNALELDDSALYLCASSLLGGNTEAFFGQGTRLTVV.

J is TRBJ2-1 and V is TRBV6-5, with 7 positions matching TRBD1. The CDR3 has 15 residues. Germline V gene data show CDR1 as MNHEY and CDR2 as SVGAGI. Unmatched junction bases numbered 3, after V lost 2 bases and J lost 2 bases. The CDR3: CASSYDRDPYNEQFF. The CDR3 DNA is TGTGCCAGCAGTTACGACAGGGATCCCTACAATGAGCAGTTCTTC.

The V call is TRBV9, the J call TRBJ1-1, with 10 nucleotides matching TRBD1. Looked up from germline, CDR1 is SGDLS and CDR2 is YYNGEE. The CDR3 has 15 residues. Unmatched junction bases numbered 10, after V lost 4 bases and J lost 7 bases. The CDR3 sequence is CASSSSGGQGVEAFF. CDR3 bases: TGTGCCAGCAGCTCTTCTGGAGGACAGGGGGTTGAAGCTTTCTTT.

The genes are TRBV5-5 and TRBJ1-1; a weak D match, TRBD1 (5 bases). Germline lookup yields CDR1 SGHKS and CDR2 YYEKEE (reference sequence). This CDR3 is 13 amino acids long. The V end lost 6 bases, the J end lost 4 bases, and 13 bases lay between the germline ends. CDR3 bases: TGTGCCAGCACCTTTGGGGGGGGCACTGAAGCTTTCTTT. Protein product: CASTFGGGTEAFF. Complete variable domain (other parts from reference TRBV5-5 and TRBJ1-1): DAGVTQSPTHLIKTRGQQVTLRCSPISGHKSVSWYQQVLGQGPQFIFQYYEKEERGRGNFPDRFSARQFPNYSSELNVNALLLGDSALYLCASTFGGGTEAFFGQGTRLTVV.

The V call is TRBV20-1, the J call TRBJ2-1; D uncertain. Germline V lookup: CDR1 DFQATT, CDR2 SNEGSKA (reference sequence). CDR3 length equals 11 residues. V lost 7 bases, J lost 8 bases, and 12 bases lay in between. The CDR3 region is CSVASTDEQFF. CDR3 sequence (DNA): TGCAGTGTAGCTAGTACGGATGAGCAGTTCTTC.

This clone was seen once. The rearrangement links TRBV5-1 to TRBJ2-5; D call uncertain. The CDR3 is made up of 14 amino acids. V dropped 0 bases and J dropped 4 bases, with 10 bases sitting between them. Per the germline V gene, CDR1 is SGHRS and CDR2 is YFSETQ. The CDR3 sequence is CASSLGAQLETQYF. The CDR3, as DNA: TGCGCCAGCAGCTTGGGTGCGCAACTAGAGACCCAGTACTTC. The entire variable domain, with the rest obtained from reference TRBV5-1 and TRBJ2-5, is as follows: KAGVTQTPRYLIKTRGQQVTLSCSPISGHRSVSWYQQTPGQGLQFLFEYFSETQRNKGNFPGRFSGRQFSNSRSEMNVSTLELGDSALYLCASSLGAQLETQYFGPGTRLLVL.

This chain connects TRBV2 to TRBJ2-3, with 9 bases fitting TRBD1. Germline V gene data show CDR1 as SNHLY and CDR2 as FYNNEI. This CDR3 is built from 15 residues. V lost 1 base and J lost 3; bases outside the gene matches: 2. The CDR3 protein is CASSEDRGRTDTQYF. The CDR3 coding sequence is TGTGCCAGCAGTGAAGACAGGGGGCGAACAGATACGCAGTATTTT.

The chain recombines TRBV19 with TRBJ2-1; 9 bases fit TRBD1. The CDR3 spans 15 residues. The V gene end was trimmed by 6 bases and the J gene end by 4 bases; junction bases not matched to a gene: 7. From germline, CDR1 is LNHDA and CDR2 SQIVND (reference sequence). For the CDR3, the DNA is TGTGCCAGTAGGGAGACAGGGGGATTGTACAATGAGCAGTTCTTC. Protein product: CASRETGGLYNEQFF.

This chain connects TRBV7-3 to TRBJ2-1; 7 nucleotides align to TRBD1. The CDR3 contains 15 residues. CDR1 is SGHTA, CDR2 FQGTGA, per germline. V dropped 3 bases and J dropped 9; count of bases not matched to a gene: 11. The DNA for the CDR3 is TGTGCCAGCAGCTTGGGACAGAGGACCTACGGTGAGCAGTTCTTC. It encodes CASSLGQRTYGEQFF.

This chain uses TRBV30 with TRBJ1-6; 9 nucleotides agree with TRBD1. The length of the CDR3 is 14 residues. Germline CDR1 GTSNPN, CDR2 SVGIG (reference sequence). Trimming cost V 5 bases and J 6 bases; bases outside gene matches: 5. Here the CDR3 reads CAWGRGQGNSPLHF. CDR3 in DNA: TGTGCCTGGGGAAGGGGACAGGGTAATTCACCCCTCCACTTT.

V gene TRBV29-1 combines with J gene TRBJ2-7; 7 bases are shared with TRBD2. Trimming cost V 6 bases and J 1 base; bases outside gene matches: 9. Germline loops: CDR1 SQVTM, CDR2 ANQGSEA. CDR3 length: 14 residues. CDR3 sequence reads: CSVGGDGGSYEQYF. The CDR3 DNA reads TGCAGCGTGGGGGGGGACGGCGGTTCCTACGAGCAGTACTTC.

The V call is TRBV30, the J call TRBJ1-2, with D possibly TRBD1 on 5 matching bases. Trimming pared 4 bases from V and 0 bases from J, leaving 18 bases between. CDR1 and CDR2 from the germline V gene are GTSNPN and SVGIG (reference sequence). CDR3 length: 16 amino acids. The CDR3: CAWKGVSSLTNYGYTF. The CDR3 DNA follows: TGTGCCTGGAAAGGGGTCTCCTCCCTGACTAACTATGGCTACACCTTC. The complete variable domain, with remaining parts taken from reference TRBV30 and TRBJ1-2, reads SQTIHQWPATLVQPVGSPLSLECTVEGTSNPNLYWYRQAAGRGLQLLFYSVGIGQISSEVPQNLSASRPQDRQFILSSKKLLLSDSGFYLCAWKGVSSLTNYGYTFGSGTRLTVV.

CDR3 nucleotide sequence: TGTGCCACCAACAGACAGGGGGGAGATACGCAGTATTTT. This gives the protein CATNRQGGDTQYF. The J gene is TRBJ2-3, the V gene TRBV19, with TRBD1 matching 9 bases. The CDR3 is 13 amino acids. Per germline, CDR1 LNHDA and CDR2 SQIVND (reference sequence). The V and J ends lost 10 bases and 5 bases, in that order; junction bases with no gene match: 7.

The chain uses TRBV29-1 and TRBJ1-1; D possibly corresponds to TRBD1 (5 bases). The CDR3 length is 13 residues. Germline V gene lookup returns CDR1 SQVTM and CDR2 ANQGSEA. V dropped 4 bases and J dropped 2 bases, with 11 bases sitting between them. The CDR3, as DNA: TGCAGCGTTGTGCCCAGGACAAACACTGAAGCTTTCTTT. Protein: CSVVPRTNTEAFF. The complete variable domain, with remaining parts taken from reference TRBV29-1 and TRBJ1-1, reads SAVISQKPSRDICQRGTSLTIQCQVDSQVTMMFWYRQQPGQSLTLIATANQGSEATYESGFVIDKFPISRPNLTFSTLTVSNMSPEDSSIYLCSVVPRTNTEAFFGQGTRLTVV.

The chain has TRBV10-1 and TRBJ2-5; TRBD2 agrees at 8 bases. The CDR3 is made up of 15 amino acids. Germline V gene sequence: CDR1 WNHNN, CDR2 SYGVQD (reference sequence). Trimming took 5 bases from V and 1 from J; bases not matched to a gene: 6. CDR3 coding DNA: TGCGCCAGCAGTCGGGGGGGCGCCCCCCAAGAGACCCAGTACTTC. Translated, it gives CASSRGGAPQETQYF.

This clone was seen once. This chain joins TRBV2 and TRBJ2-1; tentatively, D is TRBD2 (7 bases). The CDR3 runs to 14 residues. Trimming took off 6 bases at V and 2 bases at J, with 11 bases between the two ends. The germline V gene encodes CDR1 SNHLY and CDR2 FYNNEI. This CDR3 reads CASSLGGAYNEQFF. Here the CDR3 DNA reads TGTGCCAGCAGCCTAGGGGGGGCCTACAATGAGCAGTTCTTC.

A note on this clone: Other DNA variants within this sample encode the same CDR3. The chain links TRBV5-1 to TRBJ2-7, with TRBD1 matching over 7 bases. V was clipped by 4 bases and J by 7 bases; unmatched bases: 11. Germline CDR1 reads SGHRS; CDR2 reads YFSETQ. The CDR3 sequence is 14 residues long. The CDR3 reads CASSLGTVGREQYF. In nucleotides, the CDR3 is TGCGCCAGCAGCCTTGGGACAGTGGGTCGGGAGCAGTACTTC.

The chain joins TRBV15 to TRBJ1-3; no reliable D call. Per germline, CDR1 LNHNV and CDR2 YYDKDF (reference sequence). Between the trimmed V and J ends, which lost 0 bases and 0 bases, there was a span of 6 bases. The CDR3 has 15 residues. Here the CDR3 DNA reads TGTGCCACCAGCAGAGATCTCGGCTCTGGAAACACCATATATTTT. This translates into CATSRDLGSGNTIYF.

V is TRBV19 and J is TRBJ1-5, with D perhaps matching TRBD1 (5 bases). This CDR3 comprises 15 residues. Trimming removed 6 bases from V and 2 bases from J, with 14 bases in between. Germline V lookup: CDR1 LNHDA, CDR2 SQIVND (reference sequence). CDR3 nucleotides: TGTGCCAGTAGACCGCCGGGGGGTGGCAATCAGCCCCAGCATTTT. This gives the protein CASRPPGGGNQPQHF.